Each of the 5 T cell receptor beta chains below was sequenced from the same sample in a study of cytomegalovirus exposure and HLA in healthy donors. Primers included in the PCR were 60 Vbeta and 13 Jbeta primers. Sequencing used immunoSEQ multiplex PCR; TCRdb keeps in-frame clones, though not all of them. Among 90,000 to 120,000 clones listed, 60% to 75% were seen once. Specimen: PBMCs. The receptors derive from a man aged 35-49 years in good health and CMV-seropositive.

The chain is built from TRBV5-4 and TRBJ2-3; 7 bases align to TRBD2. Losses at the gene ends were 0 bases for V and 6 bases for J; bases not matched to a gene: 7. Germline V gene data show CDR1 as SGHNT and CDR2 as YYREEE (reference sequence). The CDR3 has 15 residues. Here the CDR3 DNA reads TGTGCCAGCAGCTTGGGGGGACTAACCATGGATACGCAGTATTTT. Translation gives CASSLGGLTMDTQYF.

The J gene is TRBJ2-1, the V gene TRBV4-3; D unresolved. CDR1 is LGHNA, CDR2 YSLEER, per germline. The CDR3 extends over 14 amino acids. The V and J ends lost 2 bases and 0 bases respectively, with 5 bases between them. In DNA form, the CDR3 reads TGCGCCAGCAGCCAAACTGGCTCCTACAATGAGCAGTTCTTC. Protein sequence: CASSQTGSYNEQFF.

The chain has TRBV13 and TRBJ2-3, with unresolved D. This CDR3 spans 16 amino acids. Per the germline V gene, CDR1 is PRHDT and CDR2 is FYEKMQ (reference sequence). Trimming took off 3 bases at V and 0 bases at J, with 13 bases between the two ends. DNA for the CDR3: TGTGCCAGCAGCTTTGTGGCGACAAACAGCACAGATACGCAGTATTTT. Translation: CASSFVATNSTDTQYF.

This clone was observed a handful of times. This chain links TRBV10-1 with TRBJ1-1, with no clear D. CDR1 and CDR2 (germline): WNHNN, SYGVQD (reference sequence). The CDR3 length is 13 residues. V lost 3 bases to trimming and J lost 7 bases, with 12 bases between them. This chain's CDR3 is CASSEGGDYEAFF. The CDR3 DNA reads TGCGCCAGCAGTGAAGGAGGAGACTATGAAGCTTTCTTT.

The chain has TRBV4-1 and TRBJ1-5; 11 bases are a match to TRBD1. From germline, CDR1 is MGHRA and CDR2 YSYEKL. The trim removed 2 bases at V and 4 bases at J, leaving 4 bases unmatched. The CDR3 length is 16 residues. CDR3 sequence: CASSQLGQGGNQPQHF. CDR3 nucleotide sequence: TGCGCCAGCAGCCAATTGGGACAGGGGGGAAATCAGCCCCAGCATTTT.